These T cell receptor beta chains were read from a single sample in a study of CD8+ T cells in alopecia areata. Only in-frame clones appear in the TCRdb table, and some are missing; sequencing was by immunoSEQ multiplex PCR. This table has approximately 170,000 clones, about 60% appearing once. The sequencing used CD4+ T cells sorted from blood, collected at week 24, from a patient treated with tofacitinib. These receptor sequences come from a human donor with alopecia areata. CDR3s include the opening cysteine and the closing phenylalanine or tryptophan. The D gene is left open where the match is weak. Size tells how often a clone was seen (once, few, many) or the class of an expanded clone, and some rows leave it out.

clone_size d_call j_call v_call cdr3_aa cdr3_nt
NA NA TRBJ1-2 TRBV5-6 CASSSRKGGSYGYTF TGTGCCAGCAGCTCGCGGAAGGGGGGGAGCTATGGCTACACCTTC
few NA TRBJ1-4 TRBV29-1 CSGTVDLLDEKLFF TGCAGCGGGACGGTGGACCTTCTGGATGAAAAACTGTTTTTT
NA NA TRBJ1-1 TRBV30 CAWGRHQEAFF TGTGCCTGGGGAAGGCACCAAGAAGCTTTCTTT
NA TRBD2 TRBJ2-7 TRBV30 CAWRRPSGGSYEQYF TGTGCCTGGAGGAGGCCTAGCGGGGGCTCCTACGAGCAGTACTTC
few TRBD2 TRBJ2-5 TRBV7-9 CASSFPRLAGEKETQYF TGTGCCAGCAGCTTTCCCCGACTAGCGGGGGAAAAAGAGACCCAGTACTTC
NA NA TRBJ2-7 TRBV29-1 CSVRTLATHREQYF TGCAGCGTTAGAACCTTGGCTACCCACAGGGAGCAGTACTTC
NA NA TRBJ2-7 TRBV5-6 CASSRAVSYEQYF TGTGCCAGCAGCCGGGCAGTCTCCTACGAGCAGTACTTC
NA NA TRBJ2-7 TRBV29-1 CSVESSRGEQYF TGCAGCGTTGAATCTAGCCGGGGCGAGCAGTACTTC
few NA TRBJ2-7 TRBV4-2 CASSLPAGTGDEQYF TGTGCCAGCAGCCTCCCTGCGGGGACGGGGGACGAGCAGTACTTC
few NA TRBJ2-5 TRBV7-6 CASSDGLSRETQYF TGTGCCAGCAGCGACGGACTATCGCGCGAGACCCAGTACTTC
NA TRBD1 TRBJ1-2 TRBV5-6 CASSLGTTGNGYTF TGTGCCAGCAGCTTGGGTACGACAGGGAATGGCTACACCTTC
NA NA TRBJ1-2 TRBV30 CAWSRVPNYGYTF TGTGCCTGGAGTCGGGTCCCTAACTATGGCTACACCTTC
NA NA TRBJ2-2 TRBV29-1 CSVDWTNTGELFF TGCAGCGTTGATTGGACGAACACCGGGGAGCTGTTTTTT
NA TRBD1 TRBJ2-5 TRBV7-2 CASSDPGGRETQYF TGTGCCAGCAGCGACCCAGGGGGCAGGGAGACCCAGTACTTC
NA NA TRBJ1-3 TRBV4-2 CASSPGDSGNTIYF TGTGCCAGCAGCCCTGGAGACTCTGGAAACACCATATATTTT